The 16 T cell receptor beta chains in this list originate from one sample, sequenced in a study of metastatic and nonmetastatic thyroid tumors. TCRdb ran MiXCR on the PCR reads. The data hold about 12,000 clones, with 20% to 25% observed a single time. Every patient was untreated before thyroid surgery. Sequencing was performed on adjacent normal tissue. The receptors were gathered from a female donor with papillary thyroid cancer or a benign thyroid nodule (not recorded which). Some clones in this sample may be carry-over from other donors' samples.

This clone is labeled medium-sized. The chain joins TRBV14 to TRBJ1-2; D is perhaps TRBD1 (6 bases). The CDR3 runs 13 residues. Germline CDR1 SGHDN, CDR2 FVKESK. The ends were cut back, 2 bases at V and 5 bases at J, with 9 bases in the middle. This CDR3 reads CASSQPQGYGYTF. In nucleotides, the CDR3 is TGTGCCAGCAGCCAACCACAGGGATATGGCTACACCTTC.

Worth noting for this clone: It is likely a read error, because the conserved phenylalanine at the end of the CDR3 is missing. The DNA is left out, because the CDR3 cannot be placed on it with certainty; the CDR3 is given as TCRdb lists it. The gene calls are TRBV7-2 and TRBJ2-2. The CDR3 is made up of 12 amino acids, end residues included. Germline V lookup: CDR1 SGHTA, CDR2 FQGNSA. The CDR3 here is CASSFSVGELYI.

There are many counts of this clone. J is TRBJ2-7 and V is TRBV4-2, with 9 positions matching TRBD1. V shed 3 bases, J shed 3 bases, and the junction held 9 bases outside the gene matches. The CDR3 runs 16 residues. Germline-derived CDR1 and CDR2 are LGHNA and YNFKEQ. DNA of the CDR3: TGTGCCAGCAGCCATCGTTTGACAGGGGGGCACTACGAGCAGTACTTC. Translation: CASSHRLTGGHYEQYF.

The sample holds many counts of this clone. The chain couples TRBV7-8 to TRBJ1-1; 8 positions match TRBD1. The V and J ends lost 6 bases and 5 bases, in that order; junction bases with no gene match: 5. The V gene's germline CDR1 is SGHVS and CDR2 FQNEAQ. CDR3 length: 13 amino acids. Here the CDR3 DNA reads TGTGCCAGCAGGCCGGACAGGGAGACTGAAGCTTTCTTT. This sequence encodes CASRPDRETEAFF.

The V call is TRBV2, the J call TRBJ2-1; D could derive from TRBD1 or TRBD2 (6 bases each). The CDR3 has 16 residues. The V and J ends lost 8 bases and 8 bases respectively, with 25 bases between them. Germline loops: CDR1 SNHLY, CDR2 FYNNEI. CDR3 protein: CASRDIQGSPSDEQFF. CDR3 DNA: TGTGCCAGCCGGGACATTCAAGGGTCCCCTAGCGATGAGCAGTTCTTC.

This clone was picked up many times. The chain employs TRBV4-3 and TRBJ2-5; 9 bases map to TRBD2. The CDR3 has 15 residues. Germline V gene sequence: CDR1 LGHNA, CDR2 YSLEER. Losses at the gene ends were 4 bases for V and 4 bases for J; bases not matched to a gene: 7. The CDR3 spells CASSRNSGGGETQYF. Here the CDR3 DNA reads TGCGCCAGCAGCCGTAATAGCGGGGGTGGAGAGACCCAGTACTTC.

This clone is medium-sized (0.01 to 0.1%) in the sample. This chain joins TRBV24-1 and TRBJ2-2; the match to TRBD1 covers 9 bases. V was clipped by 0 bases and J by 7 bases; unmatched bases: 5. Germline V CDR1 and CDR2: KGHDR, SFDVKD. This CDR3 contains 16 residues. This chain's CDR3 is CATSDLQGTGIGELFF. Written as DNA, the CDR3 is TGTGCCACCAGTGATTTGCAGGGGACAGGGATCGGGGAGCTGTTTTTT.

On this clone itself: Likely a read error: the CDR3 ends without its conserved phenylalanine or tryptophan. This sequence joins TRBV27 and TRBJ2-5; 7 nucleotides agree with TRBD2. Germline V gives CDR1 MNHEY, CDR2 SMNVEV (reference sequence). The CDR3 covers 16 residues. Trimming cost V 7 bases and J 3 bases; bases outside gene matches: 14. The CDR3 loop reads CASIPDGREIEETQYL. In DNA, the CDR3 is TGTGCCAGCATACCCGACGGGCGGGAGATCGAAGAGACCCAGTACCTC.

This clone qualifies as medium-sized. The rearrangement joins TRBV5-1 to TRBJ1-2; D is unclear. CDR3 length: 12 residues. Germline assignment: CDR1 SGHRS and CDR2 YFSETQ. Trimming took off 2 bases at V and 7 bases at J, with 9 bases between the two ends. The chain's CDR3 is CASSFQESGYTF. The CDR3 DNA reads TGCGCCAGCAGCTTTCAGGAGAGTGGCTACACCTTC.

Judged by abundance, this clone is medium-sized. The gene calls are TRBV27 and TRBJ2-1; 8 bases match TRBD1. The CDR3 contains 14 residues. The V gene's germline CDR1 is MNHEY and CDR2 SMNVEV (reference sequence). Unmatched junction bases numbered 0, after V lost 1 base and J lost 4 bases. CDR3 DNA sequence: TGTGCCAGCAGTTTATGGACAGGGTACAATGAGCAGTTCTTC. Protein: CASSLWTGYNEQFF.

This clone was detected ten times or more. The chain is built from TRBV9 and TRBJ2-1; D ambiguous. Germline V gene data show CDR1 as SGDLS and CDR2 as YYNGEE. This CDR3 is 14 amino acids long. Trimming removed 0 bases from V and 1 base from J, with 5 bases in between. The CDR3 loop is CASSVAVSYNEQFF. The CDR3 nucleotides read TGTGCCAGCAGCGTAGCGGTTTCCTACAATGAGCAGTTCTTC.

In this sample, this clone turned up many times. Other DNA sequences from this sample encode an identical CDR3 as well. The chain joins TRBV18 to TRBJ2-1, with unresolved D. Deletions cut 3 bases from V and 4 bases from J, with 4 bases between. Germline CDR1 reads KGHSH; CDR2 reads LQKENI. This CDR3 has 12 residues. The chain's CDR3 is CASSPGYNEQFF. The CDR3 DNA reads TGTGCCAGCTCACCGGGATACAATGAGCAGTTCTTC.

The table lists this clone with many counts. V and J are TRBV5-5 and TRBJ1-6; 9 bases fit TRBD1. The CDR3 has 15 residues. Germline lookup yields CDR1 SGHKS and CDR2 YYEKEE (reference sequence). V lost 4 bases to trimming and J lost 9 bases; unmatched junction nucleotides: 8. This chain's CDR3 is CASSTKDRGGSPLHF. CDR3 coding DNA: TGTGCCAGCAGCACGAAGGACAGGGGAGGTTCACCCCTCCACTTT. Looking up the rest from reference TRBV5-5 and TRBJ1-6 gives the full variable domain: DAGVTQSPTHLIKTRGQQVTLRCSPISGHKSVSWYQQVLGQGPQFIFQYYEKEERGRGNFPDRFSARQFPNYSSELNVNALLLGDSALYLCASSTKDRGGSPLHFGNGTRLTVT.

This clone was counted ten times or more. This chain uses TRBV18 with TRBJ1-2; 10 bases agree with TRBD1. CDR1 and CDR2 from the germline V gene are KGHSH and LQKENI. The V gene end was trimmed by 3 bases and the J gene end by 7 bases; junction bases not matched to a gene: 14. This CDR3 has 17 amino acids. CDR3 DNA sequence: TGTGCCAGCTCACCTCGCACACCGGGACAGGGGACCCCTGGCTACACCTTC. Translation: CASSPRTPGQGTPGYTF.

By share of the sample, this clone is medium-sized. This chain links TRBV24-1 with TRBJ2-7; possible D gene TRBD2, 5 bases. The V gene lost 5 bases and the J gene lost 1 base, with 5 bases spanning the gap. The CDR3 extends over 12 amino acids. Germline V CDR1 and CDR2: KGHDR, SFDVKD. The chain's CDR3 is CATSGGSYEQYF. CDR3 DNA sequence: TGTGCCACCAGTGGCGGGTCCTACGAGCAGTACTTC.

This clone is medium-sized within its sample. This chain connects TRBV20-1 to TRBJ1-5; TRBD1 matches at 11 bases. The ends lost 6 bases at V and 3 bases at J; junction bases unmatched: 7. Looked up from germline, CDR1 is DFQATT and CDR2 is SNEGSKA (reference sequence). The CDR3 has 15 amino acids. This CDR3 reads CSANAGQGANQPQHF. CDR3 nucleotide sequence: TGCAGTGCCAACGCCGGACAGGGGGCCAATCAGCCCCAGCATTTT.